Listed below are T cell receptor beta chains from one sample, sequenced in a study of cytomegalovirus exposure and HLA in healthy donors. Measured with immunoSEQ multiplex PCR; TCRdb has only the in-frame clones, and not every one. The sample has 55,000 to 65,000 clones; more than 90% are singletons. The sequencing sample was made of PBMCs. The receptors shown here come from a man aged 18 to 30 in good health and CMV-seronegative. CDR3s include the opening cysteine and the closing phenylalanine or tryptophan. Fields, in order: clone size, V gene, J gene, CDR3 protein. Part of the rows lack a size; the others show once, few, many or a class for expanded clones.

-	TRBV6-4	TRBJ2-7	CASRIRTLNYEQYF
-	TRBV7-3	TRBJ2-1	CASSEGLAPGYNEQFF
many	TRBV27	TRBJ2-7	CASSASTVPYEQYF
-	TRBV4-3	TRBJ2-7	CASSQIRSSYEQYF
-	TRBV7-2	TRBJ2-3	CASSHGKAGFYATQYF
-	TRBV28	TRBJ2-3	CASSSPLTDTQYF
-	TRBV25-1	TRBJ1-1	CASSGHPGSEAFF
-	TRBV2	TRBJ2-2	CASGAPGLAGVGELFF
-	TRBV9	TRBJ2-3	CASSVSGPATDTQYF
once	TRBV28	TRBJ2-3	CASSLRTYTDTQYF
-	TRBV6-5	TRBJ2-5	CASSYSPGQAETQYF
-	TRBV28	TRBJ2-6	CASSSASSGANVLTF
-	TRBV10-3	TRBJ1-1	CAITRGSNAEAFF
-	TRBV11-2	TRBJ2-5	CASSLGTDQETQYF
-	TRBV5-6	TRBJ2-5	CASSPLASGPLEETQYF
-	TRBV5-4	TRBJ1-1	CASSLGETGFRNTEAFF
-	TRBV6-4	TRBJ1-1	CASSTGANTEAFF
-	TRBV6-1	TRBJ2-7	CASSLAESSYEQYF
-	TRBV19	TRBJ2-3	CASSRGGGGTDTQYF
-	TRBV5-1	TRBJ2-3	CASNRDRGTDTQYF
-	TRBV11-2	TRBJ2-7	CASSPRTGTLADEQYF
-	TRBV4-2	TRBJ2-7	CASSQEAGTSGFEQYF
once	TRBV5-6	TRBJ2-1	CASSLGRGAGTYNEQFF
-	TRBV7-6	TRBJ2-5	CASSQSGGAKGETQYF
-	TRBV27	TRBJ2-1	CASRAGTGRNEQFF
-	TRBV19	TRBJ2-3	CASSMQLAGVGQYF
-	TRBV28	TRBJ2-3	CASREGDYKQYF
-	TRBV10-2	TRBJ2-1	CASSDGTRPYNEQFF
-	TRBV5-4	TRBJ2-3	CASSLGGLAASSDTQYF
few	TRBV19	TRBJ2-7	CASSPSSYEQYF
-	TRBV28	TRBJ1-1	CASSPLTTGQATEAFF
-	TRBV19	TRBJ2-2	CASIGTPLYTGELFF
-	TRBV19	TRBJ2-1	CASSIGQGGALSYNEQFF
-	TRBV18	TRBJ2-6	CASSQDSLDSGANVLTF
-	TRBV23-1	TRBJ2-7	CASSPSTWCGTYEQYF
-	TRBV4-1	TRBJ2-3	CASSLPTVGTDTQYF
-	TRBV19	TRBJ2-1	CASSTGNNEQFF
-	TRBV5-4	TRBJ2-1	CASSFGGPYNEQFF
-	TRBV7-2	TRBJ1-1	CASSLVRIRVDTEAFF
-	TRBV6-1	TRBJ2-1	CASSGQRDRNEQFF
once	TRBV11-2	TRBJ2-3	CASTNLEDTQYF
-	TRBV28	TRBJ2-1	CASSLGHLNNEQFF
once	TRBV27	TRBJ2-3	CASSQLGTSQDTQYF
-	TRBV5-4	TRBJ2-1	CASSLSPYNEQFF
-	TRBV6-5	TRBJ1-1	CASSLSDRAEAFF
-	TRBV6-6	TRBJ2-3	CASSKTGGTDTQYF
-	TRBV6-5	TRBJ2-1	CASSSSPTGGYNEQFF
-	TRBV6-5	TRBJ1-2	CASSSTGGASYTF
-	TRBV5-6	TRBJ1-5	CASSLRTGAGQPQHF
-	TRBV5-4	TRBJ2-6	CASSWTGSGANVLTF
-	TRBV27	TRBJ2-7	CASSLGTGLSYEQYF
-	TRBV10-2	TRBJ2-1	CASSASGSGNEQFF
-	TRBV4-2	TRBJ2-5	CASSRRSLAQQETQYF
-	TRBV7-2	TRBJ1-2	CASSPGAGATYGYTF
-	TRBV10-2	TRBJ2-1	CASSETGRTYNEQFF